This record looks at one T cell receptor (beta chain) sequence and its context. Its specificity is not known. Fresh 10 ml peripheral blood yielded PBMCs. Amplification targeted TCR beta CDR3 regions from RNA transcripts. A first-round RT-PCR of the TCR CDR3 used the HTBI primer set. TCRdb redid the calling of the multiplex PCR reads with MiXCR, one entry per CDR3 protein. The sample includes fewer than 450,000 distinct CDR3 sequences, approximately 18% of them seen just once. These data are taken from a study of T cells in Graves' hyperthyroidism and ophthalmopathy. Whole-study results and caveats: Model predictions of ophthalmopathy came a median roughly 6.4 months before onset. In the analysis, a 13 V-J model separated ophthalmopathy from stable hyperthyroidism. The blood repertoire included most of the expanded thyroid clonotypes above 0.001.

Trimming removed 5 bases from V and 3 bases from J, with 14 bases in between. Looked up from germline, CDR1 is SGHRS and CDR2 is YFSETQ. The CDR3 runs to 14 residues. The sequenced material came from blood. The rearrangement joins TRBV5-1 to TRBJ1-2, with a tentative D call TRBD1 (5 bases). This receptor was taken from a woman in her 30s with Graves' hyperthyroidism that later progressed to Graves' ophthalmopathy. The chain's CDR3 is CASSYRDGDYGYTF. CDR3 nucleotides: TGCGCCAGCAGTTACCGGGACGGTGACTATGGCTACACCTTC. Filled out from reference TRBV5-1 and TRBJ1-2, the complete variable domain reads KAGVTQTPRYLIKTRGQQVTLSCSPISGHRSVSWYQQTPGQGLQFLFEYFSETQRNKGNFPGRFSGRQFSNSRSEMNVSTLELGDSALYLCASSYRDGDYGYTFGSGTRLTVV.